This T cell receptor (beta chain) was obtained from a study of T cell responses to AZD1222 COVID-19 vaccine. To note about this clone: Its antigen remains unknown.

The study, taken as a whole, reports: Rises in breadth and depth of Spike-specific TCRs came after two AZD1222 doses. At 160-218 and 743-854, vaccine-associated CD4 TCRs were dominant, and they spanned spike.

Libraries were prepared by immunoSEQ multiplex PCR; TCRdb keeps only in-frame clonotypes and omits some of them. The sample contains about 150,000 clones, roughly 90% of which appear only once. CDR1 is SEHNR and CDR2 is FQNEAQ in the germline V gene (reference sequence). The CDR3 is 15 amino acids. The junction had 2 bases not matched to a gene; V was cut back by 0 bases and J by 3 bases. This material consisted of peripheral blood, taken 28 days after the second AZD1222 dose. This clonotype was sampled from an adult who received the AZD1222 COVID-19 vaccine. The chain joins TRBV7-9 to TRBJ2-1; 7 positions match TRBD2. CDR3 DNA: TGTGCCAGCAGCTTAGCTGGGACTATCTACAATGAGCAGTTCTTC. Protein product: CASSLAGTIYNEQFF.